A selection of T cell receptor beta chains follows, all from one sample in a study of T cells after somatic rescue of genetic block. Clones were sequenced by immunoSEQ multiplex PCR, and TCRdb holds only the in-frame ones, with some missing. The sample has 55,000 to 75,000 clones; around 90% are singletons. The source material was peripheral blood mononuclear cells (PBMCs). Every receptor here comes from a man aged 40-55 years. Each CDR3 is given with its conserved first and last residue. A D gene is named only where the DNA matches it firmly. The listing skips clone size in some rows; elsewhere it reads once, few, many or a size class.

TRBV6-5,once,.,TRBJ1-1,CASRQGNTEAFF,TGTGCCAGCAGACAGGGGAACACTGAAGCTTTCTTT
TRBV7-2,.,.,TRBJ2-3,CASSQGTIPTDTQYF,TGTGCCAGCAGCCAAGGGACAATACCGACGGATACGCAGTATTTT
TRBV6-5,.,.,TRBJ1-2,CASSLGANYGYTF,TGTGCCAGCAGCTTGGGGGCTAACTATGGCTACACCTTC
TRBV10-3,.,.,TRBJ2-5,CAISESIGDRETQYF,TGTGCCATCAGTGAGTCGATAGGGGATCGGGAGACCCAGTACTTC
TRBV13,.,.,TRBJ2-3,CASSFDAGYTDTQYF,TGTGCCAGCAGCTTTGATGCGGGGTACACAGATACGCAGTATTTT
TRBV11-1,.,.,TRBJ2-3,CASSLRTVTDTQYF,TGTGCCAGCAGCTTACGGACTGTCACAGATACGCAGTATTTT
TRBV6-1,.,TRBD1,TRBJ1-5,CASWDRGVSNQPQHF,TGTGCCAGCTGGGACAGGGGGGTTAGCAATCAGCCCCAGCATTTT
TRBV2,once,.,TRBJ2-1,CASSDGAGSNEQFF,TGTGCCAGCAGTGATGGGGCAGGGTCTAATGAGCAGTTCTTC
TRBV5-6,.,TRBD2,TRBJ2-7,CASSAGRYEQYF,TGTGCCAGCAGCGCCGGGAGGTACGAGCAGTACTTC
TRBV11-2,.,.,TRBJ1-5,CASSPGLNQPQHF,TGTGCCAGCAGCCCCGGCTTAAATCAGCCCCAGCATTTT
TRBV12-5,.,TRBD2,TRBJ2-2,CASGPRLGLAGYTGELFF,TGTGCTAGTGGTCCCCGCCTGGGACTAGCGGGTTATACCGGGGAGCTGTTTTTT
TRBV7-2,.,.,TRBJ2-5,CASSFSRPAGTQYF,TGTGCCAGCAGCTTCTCCAGGCCGGCAGGGACCCAGTACTTC
TRBV28,.,TRBD1,TRBJ1-5,CASRRQGIPSQHF,TGTGCCAGCAGACGACAGGGGATTCCGTCCCAGCATTTT
TRBV6-5,.,.,TRBJ2-7,CASSYNSRGASEQYF,TGTGCCAGCAGTTATAATTCCCGGGGCGCGAGCGAGCAGTACTTC
TRBV28,.,.,TRBJ2-2,CASREKTDYVTSGELFF,TGTGCCAGCAGAGAAAAGACAGACTACGTAACTAGCGGGGAGCTGTTTTTT
TRBV10-3,.,TRBD1,TRBJ1-5,CAISEGGQGYQPQHF,TGTGCCATCAGTGAGGGGGGACAGGGATATCAGCCCCAGCATTTT
TRBV18,.,TRBD1,TRBJ2-5,CASSSITGTGVRETQYF,TGTGCCAGCTCGTCCATTACCGGGACAGGGGTCCGGGAGACCCAGTACTTC
TRBV7-8,.,.,TRBJ2-3,CASSLFLAQDTQYF,TGTGCCAGCAGCTTATTCCTAGCTCAGGATACGCAGTATTTT
TRBV27,.,.,TRBJ1-5,CASSPQGSNQPQHF,TGTGCCAGCAGTCCGCAGGGGTCCAATCAGCCCCAGCATTTT
TRBV7-9,.,.,TRBJ1-3,CASSLGAGFTGNTIYF,TGTGCCAGCAGCTTAGGGGCGGGTTTCACTGGAAACACCATATATTTT
TRBV6-1,.,TRBD2,TRBJ2-1,CASSERAGGLYNEQFF,TGTGCCAGCAGTGAAAGGGCGGGAGGATTATATAATGAGCAGTTCTTC
TRBV6-5,.,TRBD1,TRBJ2-3,CASRQGPPDTQYF,TGTGCCAGCAGACAGGGGCCGCCGGATACGCAGTATTTT
TRBV6-1,once,.,TRBJ2-2,CASSELGNTGELFF,TGTGCCAGCAGTGAATTAGGGAACACCGGGGAGCTGTTTTTT
TRBV18,.,.,TRBJ1-5,CASSRAEKGQPQHF,TGTGCCAGCTCACGGGCAGAGAAGGGTCAGCCCCAGCATTTT
TRBV2,.,TRBD2,TRBJ2-7,CASSEATSGRYEQYF,TGTGCCAGCAGTGAGGCCACTAGCGGCCGCTACGAGCAGTACTTC
TRBV28,.,.,TRBJ1-2,CASQGWYYGYTF,TGTGCCAGCCAAGGATGGTACTATGGCTACACCTTC
TRBV7-2,once,.,TRBJ2-5,CASSSSAGETQYF,.
TRBV7-9,.,TRBD2,TRBJ2-3,CASSLGLAGGTDTQYF,TGTGCCAGCAGCTTGGGACTAGCGGGAGGGACAGATACGCAGTATTTT
TRBV5-1,.,.,TRBJ2-1,CASSSTLTGYNEQFF,TGCGCCAGCAGCTCAACGCTGACAGGCTACAATGAGCAGTTCTTC
TRBV6-1,.,TRBD1,TRBJ2-6,CASKSGGSGANVLTF,TGTGCCAGCAAATCAGGGGGCTCTGGGGCCAACGTCCTGACTTTC
TRBV11-2,once,.,TRBJ2-7,CASSLSGHYYEQYF,TGTGCCAGCAGCTTGAGCGGCCACTACTACGAGCAGTACTTC
TRBV5-1,.,.,TRBJ1-4,CASSLVGGRAEKLFF,TGCGCCAGCAGCTTGGTAGGAGGGAGGGCCGAAAAACTGTTTTTT
TRBV7-2,.,TRBD1,TRBJ2-5,CASSLNTGGAEGETQYF,TGTGCCAGCAGCTTAAATACAGGGGGCGCCGAGGGAGAGACCCAGTACTTC
TRBV27,.,.,TRBJ1-5,CASSPKGNQPQHF,TGTGCCAGCAGTCCGAAAGGAAATCAGCCCCAGCATTTT
TRBV5-4,.,.,TRBJ1-2,CASSLAGGSSYGYTF,TGTGCCAGCAGCTTGGCCGGGGGGTCCAGCTATGGCTACACCTTC
TRBV5-4,.,TRBD2,TRBJ2-3,CASSRGTSGSGDTQYF,TGTGCCAGCAGCAGGGGGACTAGCGGGAGCGGCGATACGCAGTATTTT
TRBV27,.,.,TRBJ2-7,CASSLGLSYEQYF,TGTGCCAGCAGTTTAGGGCTTTCCTACGAGCAGTACTTC
TRBV12-1,.,.,TRBJ2-1,CASSFACRGRIEQFF,TGTGCCAGCAGCTTTGCGTGCCGGGGGAGGATTGAGCAGTTCTTC